The TCR beta chain described here comes from a study of CXCR3-negative and CXCR3-positive naive CD8 T cells (dated by TCRdb to between 2018 and 2021). About the study as a whole: About 135 million TRB reads were obtained in total, roughly 1.5 +/- 0.3 million reads per library. The diversity and physicochemical repertoire analyses included fewer than twelve donors pooled from two independent experiments. For the TRBV-TRBJ cluster analysis, the naive subsets came from 5 donors, while the memory cells came from 3 donors. General study outcomes and caveats: Comparably high repertoire diversity was found in both naive subsets, whereas much lower repertoire diversity was found in memory CD8+ T cells. Because CXCR3 expression was partially decreased after cryopreservation, freshly isolated PBMCs were used for most assays. TRBV-TRBJ usage was similar between naive CXCR3-negative and CXCR3-positive cells from the same donor, while memory cells showed distinct patterns. Because surface CD5, which has been linked to self-reactivity in mice, was comparable between naive subsets, TCR interaction strength was also inferred from TRB CDR3 physicochemical properties. Compared with CXCR3-negative naive cells, CXCR3-positive naive cells had TRB CDR3s with higher hydrophobicity (lower Kidera factor 4), lower energy, and higher strength and volume indices.

Sequenced using a NextSeq 550. The Human TCR Profiling Kit (MiLaboratory) was used to prepare UMI-labeled 5' RACE TRB cDNA libraries. The full amount of extracted RNA was used for cDNA synthesis, and the full amount of resulting cDNA was used for PCR amplification. The libraries were made side by side, with each library going through the same number of PCR cycles. The paper's data handling went like this. About 50,000 +/- 10,000 unique UMI-labeled TRB cDNA molecules per library were extracted with MIGEC and MiXCR, with at least two reads per UMI required. Each library averaged around 42,000 +/- 9,900 functional in-frame TRB CDR3 nucleotide clonotypes without stop codons. After downsampling to 5000 UMI-labeled TRB molecules per sample, diversity metrics such as normalized Shannon-Wiener and Chao1 were calculated in VDJtools. Clonotype-size-weighted physicochemical properties of the central five CDR3 residues (interaction energy, strength, volume and Kidera factor 4) were computed in VDJtools. The reads underwent TCRdb reprocessing, giving one record for each CDR3 protein sequence and no DNA. The V and J calls follow TCRdb's processing rather than the paper's. The sample's table lists a count of 120,000 or so distinct CDR3 sequences. About 0.62% of the sample belongs to the ten largest clones.

Concerning this clonotype: The target of this receptor is not known.

For each CD8+ T cell subset, flow sorting was done in triplicate, and 310,000 or so cells per subset went directly into RLT lysis buffer. To exclude memory contaminants, naive CD8+ T cells were stringently defined as CD45RO-CCR7+CD27+CD95-. Peripheral blood mononuclear cells were isolated from buffy coats by standard density gradient centrifugation. Naive CXCR3-negative and CXCR3-positive CD8+ T cells were flow-sorted using a FACSAria III. An RNeasy Mini Kit was used to extract total RNA from the sorted cells. The TCR originated in a human donor in good health. Some clones in this sample may be carry-over from other donors' samples. The sequenced sample was naive CXCR3+ CD8+ T cells from blood. The cell subset or site label for this specimen denotes: CD45RO-CCR7+CD27+CD95- naive CD8+ T cells expressing CXCR3 (TNR3+).

The CDR3 reads as follows: CASSSGGGTGELFF. The chain joins TRBV11-3 to TRBJ2-2; TCRdb's D gene call, TRBD2, goes unchecked for lack of DNA. The CDR3 covers 14 residues, taking in both the cysteine and the phenylalanine. No DNA is given. Taken from the germline V gene, the CDR1 and CDR2 loops are SGHNT and YENEEA.